The clone carrying this T cell receptor beta chain was seen ten or more times. The target antigen is unknown. This entry comes from a study of HIV-infected patients and healthy controls. Study-wide results and limits: During therapy, HIV-associated CDR3s fell significantly in frequency, while CMV-associated CDR3s did not change significantly.

Reverse transcription used approximately 500 ng RNA and constant-region primers for alpha and beta. Each of the alpha and beta chains got its own library through chain-specific third strand synthesis with indices. After a brief PCR adding P5, P7 and a second index, about 24 amplification cycles followed. TCRdb re-called the 5' RACE reads with MiXCR, one entry per CDR3 protein. The sample contains roughly 14,000 distinct CDR3 sequences, roughly 12% of which appear only once. Antiretroviral therapy had run roughly three months, about 14 weeks, before follow-up blood collection. The repertoire came from unfractionated whole blood and reflected all unsorted peripheral T cells. Germline trimming cut 2 bases from V and 4 bases from J; bases unmatched to any gene: 16. This CDR3 is built from 18 residues. From germline, CDR1 is LGHDT and CDR2 YNNKEL (reference sequence).

Sequenced here: blood, sampled during antiretroviral therapy. This sequence originates from an adult with HIV infection. The donor label of this sample is uncertain. The chain carries TRBV3-1 and TRBJ2-5; 7 bases match TRBD1. CDR3 region: CASSQPGGTGTERETQYF. CDR3 sequence (DNA): TGTGCCAGCAGCCAACCAGGAGGTACCGGGACAGAAAGAGAGACCCAGTACTTC.